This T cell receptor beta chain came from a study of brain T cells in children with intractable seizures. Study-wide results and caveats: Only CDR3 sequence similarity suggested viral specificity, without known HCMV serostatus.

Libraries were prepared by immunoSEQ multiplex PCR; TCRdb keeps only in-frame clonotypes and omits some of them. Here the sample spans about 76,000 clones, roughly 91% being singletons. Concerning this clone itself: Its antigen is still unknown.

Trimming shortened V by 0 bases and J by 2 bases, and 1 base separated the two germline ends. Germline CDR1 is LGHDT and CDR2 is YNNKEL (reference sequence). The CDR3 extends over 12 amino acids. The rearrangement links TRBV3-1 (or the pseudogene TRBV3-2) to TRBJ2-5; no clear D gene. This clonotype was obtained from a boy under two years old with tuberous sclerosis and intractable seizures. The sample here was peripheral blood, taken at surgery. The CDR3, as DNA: TGTGCCAGCAGCCAAGAACAAGAGACCCAGTACTTC. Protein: CASSQEQETQYF.